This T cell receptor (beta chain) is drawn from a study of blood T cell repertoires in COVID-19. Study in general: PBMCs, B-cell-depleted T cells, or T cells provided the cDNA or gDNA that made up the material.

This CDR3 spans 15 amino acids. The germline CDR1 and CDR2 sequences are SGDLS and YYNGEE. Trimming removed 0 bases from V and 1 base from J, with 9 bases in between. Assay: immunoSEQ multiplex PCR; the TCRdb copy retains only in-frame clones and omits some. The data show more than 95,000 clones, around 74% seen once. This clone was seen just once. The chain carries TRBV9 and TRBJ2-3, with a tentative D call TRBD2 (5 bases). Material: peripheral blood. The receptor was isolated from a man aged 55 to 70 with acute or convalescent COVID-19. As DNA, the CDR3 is TGTGCCAGCAGCGTAGGAGGTAGCGGCACAGATACGCAGTATTTT. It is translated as CASSVGGSGTDTQYF.